A single sample is the source of the 24 T cell receptor beta chains below, sequenced in a study of cytomegalovirus exposure and HLA in healthy donors. It was with 60 Vbeta and 13 Jbeta primers that the PCR ran. Libraries were prepared by immunoSEQ multiplex PCR; TCRdb keeps only in-frame clonotypes and omits some of them. The sample lists about 190,000 clones; approximately 78% were seen once. The sample consisted of PBMCs. The receptor source for this set is a woman aged 25 to 39 in good health and CMV-seropositive.

V usage is TRBV11-2 and J usage is TRBJ2-3; D possibly corresponds to TRBD1 (8 bases). This CDR3 has 18 residues. The germline V gene has CDR1 SGHAT and CDR2 FQNNGV. V was clipped by 8 bases and J by 4 bases, with 28 bases between them. The CDR3 region is CASLRREQGGFPPDTQYF. The DNA of the CDR3 is TGTGCCAGCCTACGTAGGGAACAGGGGGGGTTTCCCCCAGATACGCAGTATTTT.

V gene TRBV5-1 combines with J gene TRBJ2-1, with TRBD2 as a possible D gene (7 bases). Trimming took 4 bases from V and 1 from J, leaving 12 bases between them. Germline loops: CDR1 SGHRS, CDR2 YFSETQ. This CDR3 is built from 15 residues. Here the CDR3 reads CASSERDTSYNEQFF. The CDR3 DNA reads TGCGCCAGCAGCGAGCGGGACACTTCCTACAATGAGCAGTTCTTC.

V gene TRBV4-1 combines with J gene TRBJ2-3; 8 bases agree with TRBD2. V was pared by 4 bases and J by 3 bases, with 15 bases of the junction left unmatched. Looked up from germline, CDR1 is MGHRA and CDR2 is YSYEKL. The CDR3 has 18 residues. CDR3 sequence reads: CASSPSNGGRFRTDTQYF. The DNA for the CDR3 is TGCGCCAGCAGCCCATCCAATGGCGGGAGGTTTAGGACAGATACGCAGTATTTT.

Remarks on this clone: Other nucleotide sequences from this sample produce the same CDR3. The rearrangement uses TRBV12-5 and TRBJ2-3; D unresolved. The CDR3 contains 14 residues. V shed 0 bases and J shed 1 base, with 5 bases lying between them. The germline V gene encodes CDR1 LGHNT and CDR2 FRNRAP. CDR3 sequence (DNA): TGTGCTAGTGGTTTGGTACCAGGCACAGATACGCAGTATTTT. Translating it yields CASGLVPGTDTQYF. Looking up the rest from reference TRBV12-5 and TRBJ2-3 gives the full variable domain: DARVTQTPRHKVTEMGQEVTMRCQPILGHNTVFWYRQTMMQGLELLAYFRNRAPLDDSGMPKDRFSAEMPDATLATLKIQPSEPRDSAVYFCASGLVPGTDTQYFGPGTRLTVL.

This clone was observed a handful of times. Here the CDR3 DNA reads TGTGCCAGCAGCTTGGTCTTGAGGAGCACGAGTGAGCAGTTCTTC. It translates to CASSLVLRSTSEQFF. V and J are TRBV5-4 and TRBJ2-1; D is unclear. The CDR3 is made up of 15 amino acids. Trimming shortened V by 0 bases and J by 9 bases, and 16 bases separated the two germline ends. From germline, CDR1 is SGHNT and CDR2 YYREEE (reference sequence).

This chain connects TRBV29-1 to TRBJ1-6, with 10 bases matching TRBD1. The V gene's germline CDR1 is SQVTM and CDR2 ANQGSEA. This CDR3 contains 14 residues. Trimming at V came to 6 bases and at J to 5 bases, leaving 4 bases not matched to a gene. In DNA, the CDR3 is TGCAGCGTCCGAGGACAGGGGGATAATTCACCCCTCCACTTT. Protein: CSVRGQGDNSPLHF. Complete variable domain (other parts from reference TRBV29-1 and TRBJ1-6): SAVISQKPSRDICQRGTSLTIQCQVDSQVTMMFWYRQQPGQSLTLIATANQGSEATYESGFVIDKFPISRPNLTFSTLTVSNMSPEDSSIYLCSVRGQGDNSPLHFGNGTRLTVT.

This clone was detected once. The chain recombines TRBV5-1 with TRBJ2-5; D ambiguous. CDR3 length equals 14 residues. The V end was cut by 2 bases, the J end by 0 bases, with 8 bases between. Germline V CDR1 and CDR2: SGHRS, YFSETQ. The CDR3 loop is CASSLLANQETQYF. The CDR3 coding sequence is TGCGCCAGCAGCTTACTCGCGAACCAAGAGACCCAGTACTTC.

The chain combines TRBV5-1 with TRBJ2-5, with no clear D. The CDR3 loop spans 13 amino acids. Trimming took off 2 bases at V and 3 bases at J, with 8 bases between the two ends. Germline V gene lookup returns CDR1 SGHRS and CDR2 YFSETQ. DNA of the CDR3: TGCGCCAGCAGCTTACCGTACAAAGAGACCCAGTACTTC. It yields the protein CASSLPYKETQYF.

The chain carries TRBV5-1 and TRBJ1-1; TRBD1 aligns across 8 bases. Germline loops: CDR1 SGHRS, CDR2 YFSETQ. Trimming took 4 bases from V and 0 from J; bases not matched to a gene: 8. This CDR3 has 16 residues. The CDR3 coding sequence is TGCGCCAGCAGCCACAGGGGGGGATGGATGAACACTGAAGCTTTCTTT. It translates to CASSHRGGWMNTEAFF.

The chain is built from TRBV11-2 and TRBJ1-1; 9 nucleotides agree with TRBD1. The CDR3 runs 16 residues. Looked up from germline, CDR1 is SGHAT and CDR2 is FQNNGV. The J segment lost 14 bases and the V segment lost 3 bases, leaving 19 bases of the junction unmatched. In DNA form, the CDR3 reads TGTGCCAGCAGCTTTATTCGGGGACAGGGAGGATTGAAGGGGTTCTTT. This encodes CASSFIRGQGGLKGFF.

About this clone: One end of the junction is discordant with germline, which a read error may explain. J is TRBJ2-5 and V is TRBV7-7, with a tentative D call TRBD1 (7 bases). The CDR3 sequence is 12 residues long. Germline-derived CDR1 and CDR2 are SSHAT and FNYEAQ (reference sequence). The CDR3 DNA follows: TGTGCTAGCAGCGCAGGGGGGGAGACCCAGTACTTC. Translation gives CASSAGGETQYF.

Only one count was recorded for this clone. V is TRBV19 and J is TRBJ2-7; maybe TRBD1 (5 bases). CDR3 length: 15 residues. V lost 6 bases to trimming and J lost 3 bases, with 18 bases between them. CDR1 is LNHDA and CDR2 is SQIVND in the germline V gene (reference sequence). The CDR3 DNA reads TGTGCCAGTAGATCTTATGCGGCAGGGAACTACGAGCAGTACTTC. Translated, it gives CASRSYAAGNYEQYF.

The V and J genes are TRBV27 and TRBJ1-4; 7 nucleotides match TRBD1. Trimming took 4 bases from V and 8 from J; bases not matched to a gene: 7. Germline lookup yields CDR1 MNHEY and CDR2 SMNVEV (reference sequence). The CDR3 is 14 residues long. CDR3 sequence: CASSSSDRVEKLFF. DNA of the CDR3: TGTGCCAGCAGTTCCTCCGACAGGGTCGAAAAACTGTTTTTT.

The chain couples TRBV5-1 to TRBJ2-7; 10 nucleotides agree with TRBD1. The germline CDR1 and CDR2 sequences are SGHRS and YFSETQ. The CDR3 spans 14 residues. Trimming took 3 bases from V and 5 from J; bases not matched to a gene: 5. As DNA, the CDR3 is TGCGCCAGCAGCTGGTCCGGGACAGGGGACGAGCAGTACTTC. Translating it yields CASSWSGTGDEQYF. Based on the CDR3 plus reference TRBV5-1 and TRBJ2-7, the full variable domain is KAGVTQTPRYLIKTRGQQVTLSCSPISGHRSVSWYQQTPGQGLQFLFEYFSETQRNKGNFPGRFSGRQFSNSRSEMNVSTLELGDSALYLCASSWSGTGDEQYFGPGTRLTVT.

The chain recombines TRBV6-7 with TRBJ2-3; D possibly corresponds to TRBD2 (6 bases). TRBV6-7 is known as an ORF, though its function is uncertain. Trimming pared 0 bases from V and 6 bases from J, leaving 16 bases between. CDR3 length equals 16 residues. The CDR3 loop reads CASSYSPLRGWDTQYF. Here the CDR3 DNA reads TGTGCCAGCAGTTACTCTCCCCTACGGGGGTGGGATACGCAGTATTTT.

The chain uses TRBV2 and TRBJ2-1, with a possible D match to TRBD1 (6 bases). The CDR3 extends over 17 amino acids. Germline V gives CDR1 SNHLY, CDR2 FYNNEI. V lost 3 bases to trimming and J lost 2 bases, with 17 bases between them. This chain's CDR3 is CASSDHGGGPTYNEQFF. The CDR3 DNA sequence: TGTGCCAGCAGTGATCATGGGGGCGGGCCGACCTACAATGAGCAGTTCTTC. Together with reference TRBV2 and TRBJ2-1, the CDR3 gives the full variable domain: EPEVTQTPSHQVTQMGQEVILRCVPISNHLYFYWYRQILGQKVEFLVSFYNNEISEKSEIFDDQFSVERPDGSNFTLKIRSTKLEDSAMYFCASSDHGGGPTYNEQFFGPGTRLTVL.

V gene TRBV2 combines with J gene TRBJ2-3; 11 bases fit TRBD2. The CDR3 has 15 residues. The V gene end was trimmed by 7 bases and the J gene end by 4 bases; junction bases not matched to a gene: 7. CDR1 SNHLY and CDR2 FYNNEI come from the germline V gene. In DNA, the CDR3 is TGTGCCAGCATGGGACTAGCGGAGTCACCAGATACGCAGTATTTT. This codes for CASMGLAESPDTQYF.

V is TRBV7-2 and J is TRBJ2-3; perhaps TRBD2 as D (6 bases). Germline V gene sequence: CDR1 SGHTA, CDR2 FQGNSA. V gave up 5 bases and J gave up 3 bases, with 12 bases separating them. The CDR3 spans 14 residues. CDR3 in amino acids: CASSRLRETDTQYF. In DNA form, the CDR3 reads TGTGCCAGCAGCAGACTACGGGAGACAGATACGCAGTATTTT.

The chain uses TRBV7-6 and TRBJ1-6; 7 bases map to TRBD1. Germline trimming cut 5 bases from V and 9 bases from J; bases unmatched to any gene: 10. The length of the CDR3 is 15 residues. Germline V CDR1 and CDR2: SGHVS, FNYEAQ. In DNA, the CDR3 is TGTGCCAGCAGCAAGACAGGGAGTCTTTCTTCACCCCTCCACTTT. Its protein is CASSKTGSLSSPLHF.

The chain uses TRBV28 and TRBJ1-1, with 7 bases lining up with TRBD1. V dropped 3 bases and J dropped 3; count of bases not matched to a gene: 10. The CDR3 is made up of 16 amino acids. Germline CDR1 and CDR2: MDHEN and SYDVKM. The CDR3 nucleotides are TGTGCCAGCAGTTTCCGCGACAGGGAGTATTACACTGAAGCTTTCTTT. This sequence encodes CASSFRDREYYTEAFF.

The chain couples TRBV28 to TRBJ1-5; D gene ambiguous. The germline CDR1 and CDR2 sequences are MDHEN and SYDVKM. This CDR3 spans 13 amino acids. The germline V and J ends were trimmed by 4 bases and 9 bases, with 13 bases remaining between them. CDR3 protein: CASSSTSVRPQHF. CDR3 coding DNA: TGTGCCAGCAGTTCCACCTCAGTCCGGCCCCAGCATTTT.

V and J are TRBV28 and TRBJ2-7, with a tentative D call TRBD2 (5 bases). The CDR3 totals 14 residues. V was pared by 6 bases and J by 0 bases, with 12 bases between. Germline V gene sequence: CDR1 MDHEN, CDR2 SYDVKM. CDR3 nucleotide sequence: TGTGCCAGCAGGGACTCATATCCCTCCTACGAGCAGTACTTC. Translated: CASRDSYPSYEQYF.

The chain combines TRBV5-1 with TRBJ1-3; no clear D. V lost 1 base to trimming and J lost 0 bases, with 14 bases between them. CDR3 size: 17 residues. From germline, CDR1 is SGHRS and CDR2 YFSETQ. The DNA of the CDR3 is TGCGCCAGCAGCTTGTTTAGATTGGGCAGCTCTGGAAACACCATATATTTT. As protein: CASSLFRLGSSGNTIYF.

The rearrangement links TRBV6-6 to TRBJ1-6; TRBD1 might be the D (5 bases). The CDR3 runs 13 residues. The germline V and J ends were trimmed by 11 bases and 6 bases, with 14 bases remaining between them. Germline CDR1 MNHNY, CDR2 SVGAGI (reference sequence). Written as DNA, the CDR3 is TGTGCCGGAGGGAGGACACTTAATTCACCCCTCCACTTT. Its translation is CAGGRTLNSPLHF.